The next 27 T cell receptor beta chains were all read from a single sample in a study of shared clonotypes between healthy human individuals. Clones were sequenced by immunoSEQ multiplex PCR, and TCRdb holds only the in-frame ones, with some missing. The table lists 2 million to 2.5 million clones, 93% of them singletons. Material: naive CD4+ T cells from PBMCs. Subset reported: CD45RA+ positively selected. These receptors were collected from a man aged 18 to 30 in good health. Some clones in this sample may be carry-over from other donors' samples.

The chain has TRBV9 and TRBJ1-4, with unresolved D. The V gene lost 0 bases and the J gene lost 1 base, with 13 bases spanning the gap. CDR3 size: 17 residues. Per the germline V gene, CDR1 is SGDLS and CDR2 is YYNGEE. CDR3 bases: TGTGCCAGCAGCGTAGGTGACCTCCGGGGAACTAATGAAAAACTGTTTTTT. Protein product: CASSVGDLRGTNEKLFF.

The genes are TRBV9 and TRBJ2-1; D may be TRBD2 (5 bases). The V end was cut by 0 bases, the J end by 11 bases, with 9 bases between. The CDR3 runs 12 residues. Germline lookup yields CDR1 SGDLS and CDR2 YYNGEE. The CDR3: CASSVGASQQFF. The CDR3 DNA sequence: TGTGCCAGCAGCGTAGGAGCTAGCCAGCAGTTCTTC.

The chain couples TRBV13 to TRBJ1-2, with 7 bases lining up with TRBD1. With 7 bases clipped from V and 5 bases from J, the junction kept 7 bases outside the gene matches. CDR3 size: 13 residues. Per germline, CDR1 PRHDT and CDR2 FYEKMQ (reference sequence). Written as DNA, the CDR3 is TGTGCCAGCAACAGGGGCGCGAGGTATGGCTACACCTTC. It yields the protein CASNRGARYGYTF.

This clone was counted once. The chain is built from TRBV19 and TRBJ2-7; D assignment may be TRBD1 or TRBD2 (5 bases each). CDR3 length equals 17 residues. The germline V gene encodes CDR1 LNHDA and CDR2 SQIVND (reference sequence). Trimming shortened V by 3 bases and J by 6 bases, and 24 bases separated the two germline ends. The DNA for the CDR3 is TGTGCCAGTAGTATCCTACCGTCCGGGGCCCGTAGGGGCGAGCAGTACTTC. This encodes CASSILPSGARRGEQYF.

The chain links TRBV29-1 to TRBJ2-3; a possible D gene is TRBD2 (6 bases). The CDR3 consists of 14 residues. CDR1 and CDR2 (germline): SQVTM, ANQGSEA. With 7 bases removed from V and 2 bases from J, the gap between germline ends came to 16 bases. The CDR3 reads CSGGSGGNTDTQYF. The CDR3 bases are TGCAGCGGTGGTAGCGGAGGGAACACAGATACGCAGTATTTT.

This sequence joins TRBV7-3 and TRBJ2-1; no definite D call. The CDR3 spans 12 residues. Germline CDR1 SGHTA, CDR2 FQGTGA. V lost 3 bases and J 5 bases, leaving 5 bases between the germline ends. The CDR3 loop reads CASSFQNNEQFF. DNA of the CDR3: TGTGCCAGCAGCTTCCAAAACAATGAGCAGTTCTTC. The variable domain in full, with the rest retrieved from reference TRBV7-3 and TRBJ2-1, is GAGVSQTPSNKVTEKGKYVELRCDPISGHTALYWYRQSLGQGPEFLIYFQGTGAADDSGLPNDRFFAVRPEGSVSTLKIQRTERGDSAVYLCASSFQNNEQFFGPGTRLTVL.

J is TRBJ1-2 and V is TRBV7-9; 9 positions match TRBD1. The ends lost 4 bases at V and 5 bases at J; junction bases unmatched: 5. Germline V gene sequence: CDR1 SEHNR, CDR2 FQNEAQ (reference sequence). This CDR3 has 14 amino acids. The CDR3 bases are TGTGCCAGCAGCTCGAGGGACAGGGCATATGGCTACACCTTC. Protein sequence: CASSSRDRAYGYTF.

The chain is built from TRBV27 and TRBJ2-2, with D perhaps matching TRBD1 or TRBD2 (5 bases each). Trimming stripped 6 bases from V and 4 bases from J, with 9 bases between. Germline CDR1 reads MNHEY; CDR2 reads SMNVEV (reference sequence). The CDR3 covers 13 residues. The CDR3: CASRGVLTGELFF. CDR3 DNA: TGTGCCAGCAGGGGGGTCCTCACCGGGGAGCTGTTTTTT.

On this clone: Other DNA sequences in this sample translate to the same CDR3. This chain uses TRBV7-3 with TRBJ2-7; TRBD1 is a possible D gene (6 bases). The CDR3 has 13 amino acids. Germline CDR1 and CDR2: SGHTA and FQGTGA. V was pared by 1 base and J by 6 bases, with 10 bases between. CDR3 amino acids: CASSLNRAGEQYF. The CDR3 DNA reads TGTGCCAGCAGCTTAAACAGGGCGGGCGAGCAGTACTTC.

This clone was detected once. This sample also contains other DNA sequences that code for the same CDR3. The rearrangement uses TRBV5-1 and TRBJ2-3, with 8 bases lining up with TRBD1. V trimming: 5 bases; J trimming: 2 bases; junction bases outside the gene matches: 7. The germline CDR1 and CDR2 sequences are SGHRS and YFSETQ. The CDR3 has 15 residues. The DNA of the CDR3 is TGCGCCAGCAGTCTTGGACAGGGCGACACAGATACGCAGTATTTT. Translated, it gives CASSLGQGDTDTQYF.

J is TRBJ1-3 and V is TRBV7-9; TRBD1 might be the D (6 bases). The germline V gene has CDR1 SEHNR and CDR2 FQNEAQ (reference sequence). This CDR3 contains 16 residues. V was pared by 4 bases and J by 6 bases, with 19 bases between. CDR3 sequence: CASSSLAGTRENTIYF. CDR3 in DNA: TGTGCCAGCAGCTCTCTGGCCGGGACAAGGGAAAACACCATATATTTT.

This clone turned up a few times. Other nucleotide sequences from this sample produce the same CDR3. The chain recombines TRBV9 with TRBJ1-1; D gene unclear. V lost 2 bases and J lost 2, with 7 bases in between. The V gene's germline CDR1 is SGDLS and CDR2 YYNGEE. The CDR3 spans 13 residues. The CDR3 loop is CASSVTLNTEAFF. The CDR3 coding sequence is TGTGCCAGCAGCGTCACCTTAAACACTGAAGCTTTCTTT.

This clone was observed a single time. CDR3 sequence reads: CASSLEPGSGDEQFF. The CDR3 nucleotides are TGCGCCAGCAGCTTGGAGCCGGGATCGGGGGATGAGCAGTTCTTC. This rearrangement joins TRBV5-1 to TRBJ2-1, with D maybe TRBD2 (6 bases). This CDR3 is built from 15 residues. Trimming took 0 bases from V and 8 from J, leaving 15 bases between them. Germline-derived CDR1 and CDR2 are SGHRS and YFSETQ.

The chain combines TRBV11-2 with TRBJ2-3; 12 bases are a match to TRBD2. The CDR3 is made up of 16 amino acids. V shed 3 bases and J 4 bases; nucleotides not matched to a gene: 5. Germline V gene sequence: CDR1 SGHAT, CDR2 FQNNGV. This CDR3 reads CASSFRLAGEADTQYF. The CDR3, as DNA: TGTGCCAGCAGCTTTAGACTAGCGGGAGAGGCAGATACGCAGTATTTT.

This rearrangement joins TRBV19 to TRBJ1-2; the D is unclear. Trimming stripped 3 bases from V and 5 bases from J, with 19 bases between. CDR1 is LNHDA, CDR2 SQIVND, per germline (reference sequence). CDR3 size: 16 residues. CDR3: CASSISPLASFYGYTF. The CDR3 DNA reads as TGTGCCAGTAGTATTTCCCCTCTGGCCTCTTTTTATGGCTACACCTTC.

This chain joins TRBV28 and TRBJ2-1; 14 bases are a match to TRBD2. This CDR3 contains 15 residues. The V and J ends lost 2 bases and 8 bases, in that order; junction bases with no gene match: 2. Germline V gene data show CDR1 as MDHEN and CDR2 as SYDVKM. The CDR3, as DNA: TGTGCCAGCAGTTTAGGGACTAGCGGGAGCTATGAGCAGTTCTTC. Protein sequence: CASSLGTSGSYEQFF.

The chain combines TRBV9 with TRBJ1-5; D is unclear. The germline V and J ends were trimmed by 5 bases and 3 bases, with 15 bases remaining between them. Germline-derived CDR1 and CDR2 are SGDLS and YYNGEE. The CDR3 runs 15 residues. Written as DNA, the CDR3 is TGTGCCAGCAGTCGAGAAGTCGACAACAATCAGCCCCAGCATTTT. Translating gives CASSREVDNNQPQHF.

This chain links TRBV9 with TRBJ2-5, with TRBD1 matching 7 bases. The CDR3 extends over 14 amino acids. Losses at the gene ends were 3 bases for V and 3 bases for J; bases not matched to a gene: 5. The germline CDR1 and CDR2 sequences are SGDLS and YYNGEE. The CDR3: CASSAQTGKETQYF. CDR3 nucleotides: TGTGCCAGCAGCGCCCAGACAGGGAAAGAGACCCAGTACTTC.

This chain joins TRBV7-8 and TRBJ2-7; D may be TRBD1 or TRBD2 (5 bases each). The CDR3 is 15 amino acids. V lost 1 base to trimming and J lost 4 bases, with 14 bases between them. Germline V CDR1 and CDR2: SGHVS, FQNEAQ. CDR3 coding DNA: TGTGCCAGCAGCTTAGTTTCCCGGGGCTCGTACGAGCAGTACTTC. It specifies CASSLVSRGSYEQYF.

V usage is TRBV18 and J usage is TRBJ2-3; D might be TRBD1 or TRBD2, each matching 5 bases. The CDR3 extends over 14 amino acids. Germline V gene data show CDR1 as KGHSH and CDR2 as LQKENI. V lost 2 bases and J lost 4, with 10 bases in between. The CDR3 spells CASSPLGVPDTQYF. For the CDR3, the DNA is TGTGCCAGCTCACCATTGGGGGTCCCAGATACGCAGTATTTT.

Concerning this clone itself: The sample contains more than one DNA sequence encoding this CDR3. The chain carries TRBV28 and TRBJ2-6, with no clear D. From germline, CDR1 is MDHEN and CDR2 SYDVKM. V was pared by 6 bases and J by 2 bases, with 8 bases between. The CDR3 covers 14 residues. For the CDR3, the DNA is TGTGCCAGCAGCTCTACGACTGGGGCCAACGTCCTGACTTTC. Protein: CASSSTTGANVLTF.

This clone was counted between two and nine times. The chain combines TRBV29-1 with TRBJ1-5; D gene unclear. Per the germline V gene, CDR1 is SQVTM and CDR2 is ANQGSEA. V lost 0 bases and J lost 6, with 12 bases in between. The CDR3 consists of 14 residues. The CDR3 DNA is TGCAGCGTTGAAGATACTGGGAGAGGTCAGCCCCAGCATTTT. Its translation is CSVEDTGRGQPQHF.

This chain connects TRBV6-1 to TRBJ2-7; unclear D gene. V lost 6 bases to trimming and J lost 3 bases, with 12 bases between them. The CDR3 covers 13 residues. Germline V lookup: CDR1 MNHNS, CDR2 SASEGT. Here the CDR3 DNA reads TGTGCCAGCAGGACCCCCCGGGTCTACGAGCAGTACTTC. Residues: CASRTPRVYEQYF.

The CDR3 protein is CASSRGLRGEQYF. The CDR3 nucleotides read TGCGCCAGCAGCCGAGGACTGCGCGGGGAGCAGTACTTC. The chain recombines TRBV5-1 with TRBJ2-7, with D maybe TRBD2 (5 bases). The V end lost 4 bases, the J end lost 7 bases, and 15 bases lay between the germline ends. There are 13 residues in the CDR3. Germline CDR1 SGHRS, CDR2 YFSETQ.

The J gene is TRBJ1-5, the V gene TRBV28; D possibly corresponds to TRBD1 (6 bases). This CDR3 is 14 amino acids long. The V end lost 4 bases, the J end lost 6 bases, and 13 bases lay between the germline ends. Germline loops: CDR1 MDHEN, CDR2 SYDVKM. The CDR3 sequence: CASSSPYRAQPQHF. The CDR3 DNA sequence: TGTGCCAGCAGTTCACCATACAGGGCTCAGCCCCAGCATTTT.

J is TRBJ2-1 and V is TRBV5-1; a possible D gene is TRBD2 (5 bases). The V end lost 5 bases, the J end lost 4 bases, and 10 bases lay between the germline ends. CDR1 is SGHRS and CDR2 is YFSETQ in the germline V gene. This CDR3 region has 13 residues. In DNA form, the CDR3 reads TGCGCCAGCAGTGCCCGGGGATACAATGAGCAGTTCTTC. Translation gives CASSARGYNEQFF.

As to this clone: The sample carries other DNA sequences with the same CDR3. This chain's CDR3 is CAISESTRETQYF. For the CDR3, the DNA is TGTGCCATCAGTGAGTCGACACGGGAGACCCAGTACTTC. This chain joins TRBV10-3 and TRBJ2-5; no firm D call. The CDR3 has 13 amino acids. The germline V and J ends were trimmed by 0 bases and 5 bases, with 7 bases remaining between them. CDR1 and CDR2 (germline): ENHRY, SYGVKD.